What follows are 24 T cell receptor beta chains derived from one specimen sequenced in a study of breast tumors, draining lymph nodes, adjacent tissues. TCRdb passed the multiplex PCR reads through MiXCR, listing each CDR3 protein once. The sample includes 170,000 or so distinct CDR3 sequences, roughly 30% seen only once; the top ten take over 3.5%. Samples came from axillary lymph nodes draining the breast cancer. Sequencing used axillary lymph node tissue. Every receptor here comes from a female donor with breast cancer. Some clones in this sample may be carry-over from other donors' samples.

This clonotype was observed many times. The chain combines TRBV12-3 or TRBV12-4 with TRBJ1-5; TRBD1 might be the D (6 bases). V was pared by 5 bases and J by 1 base, with 6 bases between. The CDR3 contains 13 residues. CDR3 in amino acids: CASSQGSNQPQHF. For the CDR3, the DNA is TGTGCCAGCAGTCAGGGGAGCAATCAGCCCCAGCATTTT.

This clonotype was counted only a few times. This chain joins TRBV2 and TRBJ1-1, with 12 bases lining up with TRBD1. The germline gives CDR1 SNHLY, CDR2 FYNNEI. V lost 5 bases, J lost 4 bases, and 8 bases stayed unmatched. The CDR3 loop spans 16 amino acids. The CDR3 DNA is TGTGCCAGCAGTACCGGGACAGGGGGCAGATCCACTGAAGCTTTCTTT. Its protein is CASSTGTGGRSTEAFF.

The chain is built from TRBV13 and TRBJ2-2; 7 positions agree with TRBD1. The CDR3 spans 15 residues. V trimming: 5 bases; J trimming: 5 bases; junction bases outside the gene matches: 8. Germline CDR1 reads PRHDT; CDR2 reads FYEKMQ (reference sequence). The CDR3 sequence: CASSDTGDRTGELFF. The CDR3 nucleotides are TGTGCCAGCAGCGATACAGGGGATAGAACCGGGGAGCTGTTTTTT.

This clonotype has at least ten counts. The rearrangement joins TRBV11-3 to TRBJ1-3; 9 bases fit TRBD1. The CDR3 totals 15 residues. Trimming cost V 5 bases and J 6 bases; bases outside gene matches: 8. Germline V gene sequence: CDR1 SGHNT, CDR2 YENEEA. The DNA for the CDR3 is TGTGCCAGCAGCCCGCGGACAGGGGAGGAAAACACCATATATTTT. Encoded protein: CASSPRTGEENTIYF.

As concerns this clonotype: Without the conserved terminal phenylalanine or tryptophan, this CDR3 likely stems from a read error. The CDR3 DNA is TGTGCCAGTAGAAACATCCGGGAAGATCCCTACAATGAGCAGTTCTCC. This encodes CASRNIREDPYNEQFS. V is TRBV19 and J is TRBJ2-1; tentatively, D is TRBD2 (5 bases). CDR1 is LNHDA, CDR2 SQIVND, per germline (reference sequence). V dropped 6 bases and J dropped 2 bases, with 17 bases sitting between them. The CDR3 runs to 16 residues.

There are many counts of this clonotype. Compared with germline, one end of the junction differs, possibly owing to a read error. The genes are TRBV16 and TRBJ2-5; tentative D call: TRBD2 (6 bases). CDR3 length equals 15 residues. CDR1 and CDR2 (germline): KGHSY, FQNENV. CDR3 nucleotide sequence: TGTGCCAGCAGCGAAATTTGGGAGGCTCAAGCGACCCAGTACTTC. Its protein is CASSEIWEAQATQYF.

With respect to this clonotype: This clone may be a read error of a much larger clone one base away. The J gene is TRBJ1-5, the V gene TRBV20-1; 8 bases map to TRBD1. In germline, CDR1 is DFQATT, CDR2 SNEGSKA (reference sequence). The CDR3 has 14 amino acids. CDR3 DNA sequence: TGCAGTGCTCTAGACAGGGGCAGCAATCCGCCCCAGCATTTT. Its protein is CSALDRGSNPPQHF.

This clonotype was detected ten times or more. The genes are TRBV7-9 and TRBJ2-3; D tentatively reads TRBD1 or TRBD2 (6 bases each). The CDR3 totals 16 residues. V lost 2 bases and J lost 2, with 14 bases in between. Germline CDR1 is SEHNR and CDR2 is FQNEAQ (reference sequence). Written as DNA, the CDR3 is TGTGCCAGCAGCTTAATAGGGGGGCTGATCACAGATACGCAGTATTTT. Its translation: CASSLIGGLITDTQYF.

Many counts were recorded for this clonotype. The V and J genes are TRBV7-3 and TRBJ1-6; D unresolved. The ends were cut back, 1 base at V and 7 bases at J, with 8 bases in the middle. The CDR3 has 14 residues. Germline CDR1 SGHTA, CDR2 FQGTGA. The CDR3: CASSLMGRNSPLHF. The CDR3 nucleotides are TGTGCCAGCAGCTTAATGGGGAGAAATTCACCCCTCCACTTT.

This clonotype was counted at least ten times. Germline and junction disagree at one end, which may indicate a read error. The rearrangement joins TRBV5-8 to TRBJ2-5; no clear D. The CDR3 has 17 amino acids. The germline gives CDR1 SGHTS, CDR2 YDEGEE. DNA for the CDR3: TGTGCCAGCAGCCCCACGTTGGTTAGCTCTTTTCAAGGGACCCAGTACTTC. It yields the protein CASSPTLVSSFQGTQYF.

With respect to this clonotype: One junction end does not reproduce the germline sequence, and a read error may be involved. The chain combines TRBV7-2 with TRBJ2-7, with TRBD2 matching over 7 bases. The V gene's germline CDR1 is SGHTA and CDR2 FQGNSA. The CDR3 runs 18 residues. CDR3 coding DNA: TGTGCCAGCAGCTTATCCCCCTTATGGGGCGGGAGATACTACGAGCGGTACTTC. Amino acids: CASSLSPLWGGRYYERYF. Drawing the rest from reference TRBV7-2 and TRBJ2-7, the complete variable domain is GAGVSQSPSNKVTEKGKDVELRCDPISGHTALYWYRQSLGQGLEFLIYFQGNSAPDKSGLPSDRFSAERTGGSVSTLTIQRTQQEDSAVYLCASSLSPLWGGRYYERYFGPGTRLTVT.

This clonotype was found a few times. This clone may be a read error of a much larger clone one base away. The chain is built from TRBV5-5 and TRBJ1-4, with D unresolved. The CDR3 has 14 residues. The V end was cut by 2 bases, the J end by 3 bases, with 8 bases between. The V gene's germline CDR1 is SGHKS and CDR2 YYEKEE (reference sequence). In DNA form, the CDR3 reads TGTGCCAGCAGCTTTTCTGGCGCTAATGAAAAACTGTTTTTT. Encoded protein: CASSFSGANEKLFF.

Details on this clonotype: A much more abundant neighbour one base away suggests this may be a read error. The V gene is TRBV13, the J gene TRBJ2-2; D is uncertain. CDR1 and CDR2 (germline): PRHDT, FYEKMQ (reference sequence). The CDR3 length is 16 residues. Trimming took off 2 bases at V and 3 bases at J, with 13 bases between the two ends. CDR3 region: CASSLSVAPHTGELFF. CDR3 nucleotide sequence: TGTGCCAGCAGCTTAAGTGTGGCGCCTCACACCGGGGAGCTGTTTTTT.

At least ten counts were recorded for this clonotype. The CDR3, as DNA: TGTGCCATCAGTGAAACAGGGGGGCCGTACTTC. As protein: CAISETGGPYF. The rearrangement links TRBV10-3 to TRBJ2-7, with 8 bases identical to TRBD1. With V trimmed by 3 bases and J by 12 bases, 4 bases remained unmatched. This CDR3 is built from 11 residues. Germline CDR1 reads ENHRY; CDR2 reads SYGVKD.

This clonotype was seen at least ten times. This chain connects TRBV7-9 to TRBJ2-3; D gene unclear. CDR3 length: 13 amino acids. Trimming took 0 bases from V and 2 from J, leaving 3 bases between them. CDR1 and CDR2 (germline): SEHNR, FQNEAQ (reference sequence). CDR3 amino acids: CASSLANTDTQYF. DNA of the CDR3: TGTGCCAGCAGCTTAGCCAACACAGATACGCAGTATTTT.

This clonotype was seen repeatedly, ten times or more. The chain links TRBV19 to TRBJ2-3; TRBD1 matches 7 bases. This CDR3 is built from 14 residues. With V trimmed by 9 bases and J by 6 bases, 12 bases remained unmatched. CDR1 and CDR2 from the germline V gene are LNHDA and SQIVND (reference sequence). The CDR3 coding sequence is TGTGCCAGCTGGACAGGACTCGACACGGATACGCAGTATTTT. Protein product: CASWTGLDTDTQYF.

The table lists this clonotype with a few counts. This may stem from a read error, because a much larger clone lies one nucleotide away. The V call is TRBV19, the J call TRBJ1-2; D is unresolved. The V and J ends lost 3 bases and 6 bases respectively, with 8 bases between them. The CDR3 runs 12 residues. CDR1 is LNHDA, CDR2 SQIVND, per germline (reference sequence). The DNA for the CDR3 is TGTGCCAGTAGTATGGGAGAACATGGCTACACCTTC. Translation: CASSMGEHGYTF.

The CDR3 protein is CASSYGPRDRDYSNQPQHF. The CDR3 DNA reads TGTGCCAGCAGTTACGGGCCTCGTGACAGGGATTATAGCAATCAGCCCCAGCATTTT. The chain carries TRBV7-2 and TRBJ1-5; 7 bases agree with TRBD1. CDR1 and CDR2 (germline): SGHTA, FQGNSA. Trimming cost V 6 bases and J 0 bases; bases outside gene matches: 17. The CDR3 sequence is 19 residues long.

The table lists this clonotype with many counts. The rearrangement uses TRBV29-1 and TRBJ2-7; D perhaps matches TRBD2 (5 bases). The CDR3 is 14 amino acids. V dropped 4 bases and J dropped 2 bases, with 15 bases sitting between them. Germline V lookup: CDR1 SQVTM, CDR2 ANQGSEA. CDR3 coding DNA: TGCAGCGTTGCTCCAGGACTGAAGCCCTACGAGCAGTACTTC. Encoded protein: CSVAPGLKPYEQYF.

The sample holds one count of this clonotype. This chain uses TRBV11-2 with TRBJ1-4; D unresolved. Per germline, CDR1 SGHAT and CDR2 FQNNGV. V was clipped by 6 bases and J by 0 bases, with 14 bases between them. This CDR3 is built from 16 residues. The CDR3 nucleotides read TGTGCCAGCAGTTTATGTCCGATTGCAACTAATGAAAAACTGTTTTTT. Its protein product is CASSLCPIATNEKLFF.

The J gene is TRBJ2-5, the V gene TRBV20-1; D is ambiguous. V was pared by 0 bases and J by 4 bases, with 6 bases between. The CDR3 consists of 12 residues. Germline CDR1 DFQATT, CDR2 SNEGSKA (reference sequence). The CDR3 DNA reads as TGCAGTGCTAGAGATAAGGGAGAGACCCAGTACTTC. Amino acid sequence: CSARDKGETQYF.

This clonotype was detected many times. CDR3 loop: CASSLRTGASYEQYF. The CDR3 bases are TGTGCCAGCAGCTTAAGGACAGGAGCATCCTACGAGCAGTACTTC. This chain connects TRBV7-9 to TRBJ2-7; 7 bases agree with TRBD1. This CDR3 has 15 residues. CDR1 and CDR2 (germline): SEHNR, FQNEAQ (reference sequence). V trimming: 2 bases; J trimming: 1 base; junction bases outside the gene matches: 5.

This clonotype came up a few times. The chain combines TRBV28 with TRBJ1-2; 9 bases are shared with TRBD1. The CDR3 totals 17 residues. The germline V gene has CDR1 MDHEN and CDR2 SYDVKM. The ends lost 2 bases at V and 5 bases at J; junction bases unmatched: 12. CDR3 nucleotides: TGTGCCAGCAGTTTAGGAACAGGGGGCCCCACTGATTATGGCTACACCTTC. It is translated as CASSLGTGGPTDYGYTF.

This clonotype was counted only a few times. The V call is TRBV6-2 or TRBV6-3, the J call TRBJ2-1; TRBD1 aligns across 7 bases. This CDR3 spans 15 amino acids. Germline V gene data show CDR1 as MNHEY and CDR2 as SVGEGT. V trimming: 10 bases; J trimming: 0 bases; junction bases outside the gene matches: 9. CDR3 bases: TGTGCCACCAAGGATAGGGACAGCTCCTACAATGAGCAGTTCTTC. Translated: CATKDRDSSYNEQFF.